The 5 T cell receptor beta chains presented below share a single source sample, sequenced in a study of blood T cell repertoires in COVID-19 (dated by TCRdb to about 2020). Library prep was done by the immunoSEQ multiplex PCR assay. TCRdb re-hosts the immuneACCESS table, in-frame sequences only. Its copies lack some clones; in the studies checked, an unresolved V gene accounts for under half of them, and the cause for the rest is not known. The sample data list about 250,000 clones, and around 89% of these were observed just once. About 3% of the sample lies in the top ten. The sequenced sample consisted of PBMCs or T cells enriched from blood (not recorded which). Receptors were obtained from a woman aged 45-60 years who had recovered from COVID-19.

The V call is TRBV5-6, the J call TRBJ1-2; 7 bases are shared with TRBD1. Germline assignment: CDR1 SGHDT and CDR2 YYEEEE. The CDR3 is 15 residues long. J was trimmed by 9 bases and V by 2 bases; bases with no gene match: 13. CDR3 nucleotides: TGTGCCAGCAGCTTCGGGGTAGGGGGCCCAAGGCGCTACACCTTC. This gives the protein CASSFGVGGPRRYTF.

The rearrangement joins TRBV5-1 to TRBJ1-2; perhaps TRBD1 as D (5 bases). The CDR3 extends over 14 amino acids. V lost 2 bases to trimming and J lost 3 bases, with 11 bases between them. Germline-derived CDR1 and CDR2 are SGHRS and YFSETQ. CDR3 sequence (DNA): TGCGCCAGCAGCTTAGGGGATGGGTACTATGGCTACACCTTC. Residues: CASSLGDGYYGYTF.

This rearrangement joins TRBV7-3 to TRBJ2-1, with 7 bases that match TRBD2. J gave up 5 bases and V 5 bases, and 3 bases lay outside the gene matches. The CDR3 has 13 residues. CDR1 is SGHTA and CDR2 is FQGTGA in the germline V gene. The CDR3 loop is CASSPRGDNEQFF. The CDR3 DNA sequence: TGTGCCAGCAGCCCTCGGGGGGACAATGAGCAGTTCTTC.

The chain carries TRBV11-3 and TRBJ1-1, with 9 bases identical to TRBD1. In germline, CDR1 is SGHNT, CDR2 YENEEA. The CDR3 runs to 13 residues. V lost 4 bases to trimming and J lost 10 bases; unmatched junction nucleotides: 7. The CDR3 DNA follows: TGTGCCAGCAGCTATTCGACAGGGGGACGAGCTTTCTTT. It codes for CASSYSTGGRAFF.

The CDR3 loop is CASSPRDRASPLHF. CDR3 nucleotide sequence: TGTGCCAGCAGCCCGAGGGACAGGGCTTCACCCCTCCACTTT. V usage is TRBV28 and J usage is TRBJ1-6; TRBD1 aligns across 9 bases. Germline V gene data show CDR1 as MDHEN and CDR2 as SYDVKM. Trimming removed 6 bases from V and 9 bases from J; junction bases left unmatched: 6. The CDR3 extends over 14 amino acids.